The entry below gives a single TCR beta chain sequence along with its context. The target antigen is unknown. Vbeta (60) and Jbeta (13) primers were used in the PCR. The protocol was immunoSEQ multiplex PCR, while the TCRdb copy is restricted to in-frame clones and leaves out a portion. The table shows more than 80,000 clones, with 70% to 75% occurring only once. Trimming removed 5 bases from V and 5 bases from J; junction bases left unmatched: 8. The CDR3 loop spans 17 amino acids. CDR1 SGHVS and CDR2 FNYEAQ come from the germline V gene. The sample belongs to a study of cytomegalovirus exposure and HLA in healthy donors. Study-level findings and limits: Specificity of three CMV-associated chains for CMV antigens was verified in vitro. In an earlier analysis, most TCR beta V segments were productive about 87% or about 30% of the time. The authors later found most CMV-associated TCR beta chains appeared HLA-restricted.

This chain joins TRBV7-6 and TRBJ2-5; TRBD2 matches 16 bases. The clonotype originates from a man aged 60-69 years in good health and CMV-seronegative. The source material was PBMCs. The CDR3 DNA reads TGTGCCAGCAGCGGGACTAGCGGGGGGGCCACCAGGGAGACCCAGTACTTC. Protein: CASSGTSGGATRETQYF.